One and the same sample provided the 12 T cell receptor beta chains below, sequenced in a study of post-analysis software for immune sequencing data. The study, taken as a whole, reports: Four to six TRBV segments appeared more often in patients than in controls, and TRBV5-6, TRBV5-1 and TRBV20-1 were among these.

These receptors are not linked to any known antigen. cDNA libraries for TCR beta contained unique molecular identifiers. One entry per CDR3 protein, called by TCRdb with MiXCR from the PCR reads. Among 350,000 to 500,000 distinct CDR3 sequences listed, approximately 39% were seen once. The specimen sequenced was blood. These receptors were taken from a girl aged 2-15 years with multiple sclerosis.

The chain combines TRBV6-1 with TRBJ2-1; a possible D gene is TRBD1 (6 bases). Trimming took 6 bases from V and 6 from J, leaving 15 bases between them. In germline, CDR1 is MNHNS, CDR2 SASEGT. The CDR3 contains 14 residues. The CDR3 region has the DNA TGTGCCAGCAGAATTAGACAGGAGGCCAATGAGCAGTTCTTC. This gives the protein CASRIRQEANEQFF.

CDR3 coding DNA: TGTGCCAGCAGTTTCCCATATCCTCAGCTAATTTACAATGAGCAGTTCTTC. Translating gives CASSFPYPQLIYNEQFF. The chain joins TRBV28 to TRBJ2-1; D uncertain. This CDR3 is 17 amino acids long. CDR1 is MDHEN and CDR2 is SYDVKM in the germline V gene. Trimming took off 3 bases at V and 4 bases at J, with 19 bases between the two ends.

This clonotype occurred a few times. CDR3 coding DNA: TGCAGTGCTAGACTGGGTAGCTCCTACAATGAGCAGTTCTTC. This translates into CSARLGSSYNEQFF. The rearrangement joins TRBV20-1 to TRBJ2-1; the D is unclear. Trimming pared 2 bases from V and 0 bases from J, leaving 8 bases between. Per germline, CDR1 DFQATT and CDR2 SNEGSKA (reference sequence). CDR3 length equals 14 residues.

The rearrangement uses TRBV7-9 and TRBJ2-7; possible D gene TRBD1, 6 bases. The CDR3 totals 14 residues. In germline, CDR1 is SEHNR, CDR2 FQNEAQ (reference sequence). Trimming shortened V by 8 bases and J by 3 bases, and 17 bases separated the two germline ends. This CDR3 is CASAAGTIFYEQYF. The CDR3 DNA is TGTGCCAGCGCCGCAGGGACAATATTCTACGAGCAGTACTTC.

The rearrangement links TRBV18 to TRBJ2-1; 9 bases are shared with TRBD1. V lost 8 bases and J lost 0; bases outside the gene matches: 11. CDR1 KGHSH and CDR2 LQKENI come from the germline V gene. This CDR3 spans 17 amino acids. CDR3 in amino acids: CASTGLMDRGSYNEQFF. The CDR3 nucleotides read TGTGCCAGCACGGGCCTTATGGACAGGGGCTCCTACAATGAGCAGTTCTTC.

This clonotype was seen a handful of times. The CDR3 spells CASGRPGTAFYGYTF. The CDR3 region has the DNA TGCGCCAGCGGAAGGCCCGGGACAGCGTTCTATGGCTACACCTTC. The V and J genes are TRBV5-1 and TRBJ1-2; TRBD1 agrees at 7 bases. The CDR3 totals 15 residues. The germline CDR1 and CDR2 sequences are SGHRS and YFSETQ. V gave up 7 bases and J gave up 4 bases; unmatched junction bases: 13.

This clonotype has a handful of counts. The genes are TRBV29-1 and TRBJ2-5; D is uncertain. Germline CDR1 SQVTM, CDR2 ANQGSEA. The V end lost 3 bases, the J end lost 5 bases, and 16 bases lay between the germline ends. This CDR3 contains 14 residues. The CDR3 sequence is CSVELARSRETQYF. CDR3 nucleotides: TGCAGCGTTGAGTTAGCCAGGTCCCGGGAGACCCAGTACTTC.

The chain has TRBV14 and TRBJ2-7; no clear D gene. The CDR3 is 14 residues long. Trimming took off 4 bases at V and 1 base at J, with 11 bases between the two ends. CDR1 and CDR2 from the germline V gene are SGHDN and FVKESK. The CDR3 reads CASSPLRPSYEQYF. The DNA for the CDR3 is TGTGCCAGCAGCCCGCTGAGACCATCCTACGAGCAGTACTTC.

The chain is built from TRBV6-5 and TRBJ2-1; TRBD1 matches 7 bases. The germline V gene encodes CDR1 MNHEY and CDR2 SVGAGI. The CDR3 has 14 amino acids. The J segment lost 6 bases and the V segment lost 6 bases, leaving 8 bases of the junction unmatched. The CDR3 DNA reads as TGTGCCAGCAGACCGCCCAGGGGGTCCAATGAGCAGTTCTTC. This gives the protein CASRPPRGSNEQFF.

This clonotype has more than one count but fewer than ten. V is TRBV7-2 and J is TRBJ1-5; the D is unclear. Germline V gives CDR1 SGHTA, CDR2 FQGNSA. This CDR3 has 13 residues. Trimming pared 5 bases from V and 5 bases from J, leaving 10 bases between. The CDR3 region has the DNA TGTGCCAGCAGCCAGTGGCCCCATCAGCCCCAGCATTTT. It codes for CASSQWPHQPQHF.

The chain employs TRBV11-2 and TRBJ2-3, with 13 bases identical to TRBD2. The trim removed 1 base at V and 0 bases at J, leaving 13 bases unmatched. The germline V gene has CDR1 SGHAT and CDR2 FQNNGV. The CDR3 has 21 residues. This CDR3 is CASSLVGEGLAGASSTDTQYF. The CDR3 nucleotides are TGTGCCAGCAGCTTAGTCGGGGAAGGACTAGCGGGAGCTTCGAGCACAGATACGCAGTATTTT.

This clonotype was counted at least ten times. This chain uses TRBV6-6 with TRBJ1-2; D call uncertain. Germline lookup yields CDR1 MNHNY and CDR2 SVGAGI (reference sequence). With 4 bases removed from V and 1 base from J, the gap between germline ends came to 10 bases. This CDR3 has 14 residues. CDR3 region: CASSSPTGNYGYTF. CDR3 DNA: TGTGCCAGCAGTTCCCCGACGGGTAACTATGGCTACACCTTC.